This TCR beta chain was obtained from a study of T cells in Graves' hyperthyroidism and ophthalmopathy (dated by TCRdb to about 2019). General notes on the study: Peripheral blood samples were taken at the time of initial diagnosis, prior to any treatment. For training and testing, the 80 to 100 patients in the discovery cohort were randomly divided in a 7:3 ratio. TCR V-J signatures able to tell the groups apart were searched for in a discovery cohort of 95 to 100 patients, of whom 43 had Graves' ophthalmopathy and roughly 57 had stable Graves' hyperthyroidism. The paper reports TCR Vbeta CDR3 sequencing of some 140 peripheral blood samples: 40 to 45 ophthalmopathy, some 80 hyperthyroidism and approximately 17 progressor patients. An independent validation cohort of under 20 hyperthyroidism patients and 15 or so patients who later progressed to ophthalmopathy tested prospective prediction of ophthalmopathy. The study also compared thyroid tissue and blood T-cell repertoires from more than 5 Graves' hyperthyroidism patients. Once sampling was done, hyperthyroidism patients were given methimazole at a starting dose of 30 mg daily, whereas ophthalmopathy patients were given high-dose intravenous methylprednisolone.

Amplification of TCR beta CDR3 regions was carried out from RNA transcripts. The TCR CDR3 was subjected to a first round of RT-PCR using the HTBI primer set and the Qiagen OneStep RT-PCR kit. Libraries were constructed in a second round of multiplex PCR, after which size selection and purification were performed. Paired-end sequencing of the libraries was performed with 100 bp reads on an Illumina HiSeq2000. As for the original processing: SOAPnuke was used to process the raw data, removing reads that contained adapters or uncalled bases, had a mean Phred below 15, or lacked an exact match to the constant primer or identifier. COPE v1.2.5 was used to merge high-quality paired reads, and clonotypes were defined as unique nucleotide sequences. Clonotypes were aligned to IMGT TRBV, TRBD and TRBJ reference segments using MiTCR v1.1. The analysis was restricted to V-J combinations with a frequency above 0.0001, which together covered 99% to 99.2% of the repertoires. The TCS score was defined as the ratio of F50 (clonal expansion) to E x V (chaos), calculated using BLOSUM62-based TCRdist between CDR3 peptides within each V-J. Welch's t-statistics and random forest reduced 514 V-J features to fewer than 15, which were used in a naive Bayes classifier (R e1071). The public reads were quality trimmed at Q25 with fastp and then assembled into clones with MiXCR by TCRdb, keeping productive beta chains. CDR3 protein duplicates are merged, each entry listing the most common genes and DNA. It is TCRdb's table, rather than the study itself, that gives the V and J calls and clone size. The sample table contains tens of thousands of distinct CDR3 sequences; only one count was recorded for roughly 50% of them. The top ten constitute approximately 9.1% of the sample.

Results and caveats for the whole study, not just this receptor: During validation, the model predicted progression to ophthalmopathy a median of approximately six months ahead of onset, with around 65% sensitivity and roughly 75% specificity. In cross-validation, a model built on a 13 V-J signature told ophthalmopathy apart from stable hyperthyroidism with just under 90% sensitivity and roughly 83% specificity, and in testing the same model reached 80%/75%. Most expanded thyroid clonotypes (frequency above 0.001) were also detected in blood, suggesting blood repertoires may reflect thyroid immune responses. Sample size was not statistically predetermined, and blinding of investigators to group allocation was not performed.

In the ophthalmopathy patients, disease was moderately to severely active, with a Clinical Activity Score of 3 or more, a NOSPECS grade of 4 or more, and a duration of less than 3 months. Patients with uncontrolled infections, other autoimmune diseases, pregnancy or lactation were excluded. Diagnoses were based on clinical symptoms, serum thyroxine and TRAb, thyroid ultrasound and orbital computed tomography. PBMCs were isolated from approximately 10 ml of fresh peripheral blood by Ficoll-Paque density gradient centrifugation. Total RNA was extracted using Trizol reagent, and RNA quality was assessed on an Agilent 2100 Bioanalyzer. For this clonotype: There is no known antigen for this receptor. Without the conserved terminal phenylalanine or tryptophan, this CDR3 likely stems from a read error. No DNA is shown, since the ends of the CDR3 on it are uncertain; the CDR3 is the one TCRdb lists.

Inclusive of both ends, the CDR3 amounts to 15 amino acids. Per the germline V gene, SGHTA is the CDR1 and FQGNSA is the CDR2. The sample consisted of blood. The TCR originated in a woman in her fifties or sixties with Graves' ophthalmopathy. Rearrangement joined TRBV7-2 to TRBJ2-2; the tabulated D call, TRBD2, remains unverified against the DNA. CDR3 reads: CASSFLVGIAGEQFL.